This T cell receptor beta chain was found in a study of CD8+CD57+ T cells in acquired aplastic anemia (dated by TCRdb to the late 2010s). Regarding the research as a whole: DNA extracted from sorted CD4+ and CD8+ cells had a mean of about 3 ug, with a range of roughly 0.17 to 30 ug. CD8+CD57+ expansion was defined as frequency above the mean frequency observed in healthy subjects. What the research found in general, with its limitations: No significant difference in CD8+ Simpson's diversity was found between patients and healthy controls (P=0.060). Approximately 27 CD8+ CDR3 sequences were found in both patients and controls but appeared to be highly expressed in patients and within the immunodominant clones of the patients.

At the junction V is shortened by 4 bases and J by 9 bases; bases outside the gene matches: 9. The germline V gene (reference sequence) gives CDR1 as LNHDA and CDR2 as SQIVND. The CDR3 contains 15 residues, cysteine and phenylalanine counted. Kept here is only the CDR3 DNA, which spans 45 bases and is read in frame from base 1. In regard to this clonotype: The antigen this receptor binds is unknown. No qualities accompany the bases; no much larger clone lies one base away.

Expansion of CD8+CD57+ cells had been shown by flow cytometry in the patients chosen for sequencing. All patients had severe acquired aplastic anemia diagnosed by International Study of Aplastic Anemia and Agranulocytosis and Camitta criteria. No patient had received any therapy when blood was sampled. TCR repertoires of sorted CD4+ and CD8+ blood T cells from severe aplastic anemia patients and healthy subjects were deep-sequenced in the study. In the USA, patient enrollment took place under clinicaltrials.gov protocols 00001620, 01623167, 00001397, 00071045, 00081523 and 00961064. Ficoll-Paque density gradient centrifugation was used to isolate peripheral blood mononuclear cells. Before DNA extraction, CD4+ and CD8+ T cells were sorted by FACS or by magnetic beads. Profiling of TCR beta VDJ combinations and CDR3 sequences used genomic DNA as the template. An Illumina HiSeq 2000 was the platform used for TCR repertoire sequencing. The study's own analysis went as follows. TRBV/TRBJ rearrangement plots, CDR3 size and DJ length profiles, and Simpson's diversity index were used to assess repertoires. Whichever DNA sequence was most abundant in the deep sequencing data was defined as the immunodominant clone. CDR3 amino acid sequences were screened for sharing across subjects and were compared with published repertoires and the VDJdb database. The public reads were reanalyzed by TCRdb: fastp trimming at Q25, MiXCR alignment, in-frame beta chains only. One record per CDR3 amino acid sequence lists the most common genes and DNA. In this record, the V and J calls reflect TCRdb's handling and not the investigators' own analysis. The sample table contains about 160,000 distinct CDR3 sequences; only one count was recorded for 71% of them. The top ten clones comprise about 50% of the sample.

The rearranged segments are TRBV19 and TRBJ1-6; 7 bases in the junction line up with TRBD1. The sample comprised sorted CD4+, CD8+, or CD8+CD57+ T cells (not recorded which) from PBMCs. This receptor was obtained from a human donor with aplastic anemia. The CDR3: CASSTLGGDSSPLHF. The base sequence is TGTGCCAGTAGTACCCTGGGAGGGGACAGTTCACCCCTCCACTTT.